This T cell receptor (beta chain) is from a study of blood T cell repertoires in COVID-19. Study overall: Spain, Italy and the United States supplied samples that represented acute and convalescent COVID-19.

This CDR3 is built from 14 residues. CDR1 is SGHTA and CDR2 is FQGTGA in the germline V gene. J gave up 0 bases and V 3 bases, and 0 bases lay outside the gene matches. Produced via immunoSEQ multiplex PCR; TCRdb's table is partial and in-frame only. Of fewer than 300,000 clones in the sample, more than 80% are singletons; the top ten hold more than 0.95%. The gene calls are TRBV7-3 and TRBJ1-1; 8 nucleotides agree with TRBD1. The sample comprised PBMCs or T cells enriched from blood (not recorded which). The receptor's source is a woman younger than 45 who had recovered from COVID-19. The CDR3 DNA reads TGTGCCAGCAGCTTGACAGGGGTGAACACTGAAGCTTTCTTT. Amino acid sequence: CASSLTGVNTEAFF.